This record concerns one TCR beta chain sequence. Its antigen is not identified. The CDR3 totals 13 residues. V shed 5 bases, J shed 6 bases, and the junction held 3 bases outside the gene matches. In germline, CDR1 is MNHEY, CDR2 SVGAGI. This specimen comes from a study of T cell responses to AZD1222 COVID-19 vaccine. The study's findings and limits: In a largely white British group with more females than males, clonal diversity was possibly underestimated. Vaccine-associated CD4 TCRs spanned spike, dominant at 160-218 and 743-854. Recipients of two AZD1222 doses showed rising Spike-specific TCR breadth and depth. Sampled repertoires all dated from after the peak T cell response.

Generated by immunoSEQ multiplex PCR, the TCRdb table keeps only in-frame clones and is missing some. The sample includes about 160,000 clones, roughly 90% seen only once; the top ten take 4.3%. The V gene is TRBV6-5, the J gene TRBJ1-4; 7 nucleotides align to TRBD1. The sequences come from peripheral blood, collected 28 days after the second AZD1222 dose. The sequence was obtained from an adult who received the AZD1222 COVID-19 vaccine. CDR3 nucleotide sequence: TGTGCCAGCAGTCGGGACAGAGATGAAAAACTGTTTTTT. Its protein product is CASSRDRDEKLFF.